The next 7 T cell receptor beta chains were all read from a single sample in a study of graft-versus-host responses after intestinal transplantation. Antigens for these TCRs are unknown. The data were produced by immunoSEQ multiplex PCR, yet TCRdb's version contains in-frame clones alone and is incomplete. Among fewer than 95,000 clones listed, approximately 92% were seen once. Sequences were derived from unstimulated CD8+ T cells sorted from spleen or lymph node cells, sampled before intestinal transplant. These TCRs come from a human donor who received an intestinal transplant.

This chain joins TRBV7-9 and TRBJ1-5; D gene unclear. Trimming took 5 bases from V and 6 from J, leaving 14 bases between them. The CDR3 is 14 amino acids. From germline, CDR1 is SEHNR and CDR2 FQNEAQ (reference sequence). The CDR3 here is CASSPNPRIQPQHF. The CDR3 region has the DNA TGTGCCAGCAGCCCAAACCCGCGAATTCAGCCCCAGCATTTT.

This clone has just one count. The V gene is TRBV7-3, the J gene TRBJ2-5, with TRBD1 matching over 12 bases. V lost 4 bases, J lost 5 bases, and 8 bases stayed unmatched. From germline, CDR1 is SGHTA and CDR2 FQGTGA. The CDR3 has 16 residues. CDR3: CASSSTGTGGAETQYF. The CDR3 DNA is TGTGCCAGCAGCTCCACCGGGACAGGGGGCGCTGAGACCCAGTACTTC.

This chain links TRBV19 with TRBJ1-1; D may be TRBD1 (5 bases). Trimming stripped 5 bases from V and 0 bases from J, with 10 bases between. The CDR3 has 14 residues. Germline CDR1 LNHDA, CDR2 SQIVND (reference sequence). CDR3 sequence (DNA): TGTGCCAGTAGTTGGGGGGGAATGAACACTGAAGCTTTCTTT. Translated, it gives CASSWGGMNTEAFF.

This clone was counted only a few times. The rearrangement uses TRBV10-3 and TRBJ1-1; 9 bases match TRBD1. V lost 10 bases, J lost 7 bases, and 10 bases stayed unmatched. CDR3 length equals 13 residues. Germline V gene lookup returns CDR1 ENHRY and CDR2 SYGVKD. CDR3 nucleotide sequence: TGTGCCACCCTACAGGGGGCCACGGATGAAGCTTTCTTT. Translation: CATLQGATDEAFF.

The table lists this clone with a count of one. The J gene is TRBJ1-1, the V gene TRBV30; D gene unclear. This CDR3 is built from 13 residues. From germline, CDR1 is GTSNPN and CDR2 SVGIG (reference sequence). V lost 1 base, J lost 3 bases, and 9 bases lay in between. The CDR3 DNA sequence: TGTGCCTGGAGTGGGCAGTCGTACACTGAAGCTTTCTTT. Its translation is CAWSGQSYTEAFF. Drawing the rest from reference TRBV30 and TRBJ1-1, the complete variable domain is SQTIHQWPATLVQPVGSPLSLECTVEGTSNPNLYWYRQAAGRGLQLLFYSVGIGQISSEVPQNLSASRPQDRQFILSSKKLLLSDSGFYLCAWSGQSYTEAFFGQGTRLTVV.

V usage is TRBV19 and J usage is TRBJ1-1; possible D gene TRBD1, 5 bases. The CDR3 is made up of 14 amino acids. Trimming took off 5 bases at V and 2 bases at J, with 12 bases between the two ends. Germline V lookup: CDR1 LNHDA, CDR2 SQIVND (reference sequence). The CDR3 is CASSQGVLNTEAFF. DNA for the CDR3: TGTGCCAGTAGTCAGGGCGTATTAAACACTGAAGCTTTCTTT.

The CDR3 spells CASSLEWRGVTDTQYF. CDR3 in DNA: TGTGCCAGCAGCTTGGAGTGGCGGGGGGTCACAGATACGCAGTATTTT. V is TRBV5-8 and J is TRBJ2-3; 8 bases agree with TRBD2. The V gene's germline CDR1 is SGHTS and CDR2 YDEGEE. The CDR3 contains 16 residues. The trim removed 0 bases at V and 2 bases at J, leaving 5 bases unmatched.